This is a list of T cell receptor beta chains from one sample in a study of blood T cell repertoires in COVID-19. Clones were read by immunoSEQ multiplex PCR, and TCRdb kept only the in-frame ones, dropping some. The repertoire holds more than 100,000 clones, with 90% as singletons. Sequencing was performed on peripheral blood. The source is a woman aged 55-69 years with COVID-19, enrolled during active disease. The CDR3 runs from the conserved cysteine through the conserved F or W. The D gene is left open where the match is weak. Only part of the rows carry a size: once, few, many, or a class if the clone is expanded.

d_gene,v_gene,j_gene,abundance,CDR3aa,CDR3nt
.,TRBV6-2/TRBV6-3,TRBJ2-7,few,CASSYRPQRVRTGETYEQYF,TGTGCCAGCAGTTACAGGCCGCAACGGGTCAGGACTGGAGAGACCTACGAGCAGTACTTC
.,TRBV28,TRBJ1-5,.,CASRVGGSNQPQHF,TGTGCCAGCAGAGTGGGGGGGAGCAATCAGCCCCAGCATTTT
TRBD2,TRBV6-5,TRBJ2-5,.,CASRLAGRETQYF,TGTGCCAGCAGACTAGCGGGCCGAGAGACCCAGTACTTC
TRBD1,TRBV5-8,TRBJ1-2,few,CASSLTVGGDGYTF,TGTGCCAGCAGCCTGACGGTAGGGGGCGATGGCTACACCTTC
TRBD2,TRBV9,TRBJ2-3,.,CASSVAAGGPGDTQYF,TGTGCCAGCAGCGTAGCAGCGGGGGGGCCAGGAGATACGCAGTATTTT
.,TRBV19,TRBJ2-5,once,CASSTTGETQYF,TGTGCCAGTAGTACAACAGGGGAGACCCAGTACTTC
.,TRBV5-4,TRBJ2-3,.,CASSPLGGASTDTQYF,TGTGCCAGCAGCCCATTGGGGGGGGCGAGCACAGATACGCAGTATTTT
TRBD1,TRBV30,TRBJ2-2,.,CAWSVLRQGTGELFF,TGTGCCTGGAGTGTACTAAGACAGGGGACCGGGGAGCTGTTTTTT
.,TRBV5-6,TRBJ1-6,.,CASSGSMYSYNSPLHF,TGTGCCAGCAGCGGCTCGATGTACTCCTATAATTCACCCCTCCACTTT
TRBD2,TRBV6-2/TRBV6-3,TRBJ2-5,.,CASSYPKGRGEETQYF,TGTGCCAGCAGTTACCCGAAGGGGCGGGGGGAAGAGACCCAGTACTTC
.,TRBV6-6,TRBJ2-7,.,CASRGLSSSYEQYF,TGTGCCAGCAGGGGACTGTCAAGCTCCTACGAGCAGTACTTC
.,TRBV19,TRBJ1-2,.,CASSIDRDTINGYTF,TGTGCCAGTAGTATAGACCGCGATACCATTAATGGCTACACCTTC
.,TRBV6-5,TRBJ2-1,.,CASSYSNRGAYNEQFF,TGTGCCAGCAGTTACTCGAACCGGGGGGCATACAATGAGCAGTTCTTC
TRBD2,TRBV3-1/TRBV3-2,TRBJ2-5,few,CASSQRGIQETQYF,TGTGCCAGCAGCCAGCGGGGGATCCAAGAGACCCAGTACTTC
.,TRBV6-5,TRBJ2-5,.,CAAAQGRGETQYF,TGTGCCGCCGCCCAAGGAAGGGGAGAGACCCAGTACTTC
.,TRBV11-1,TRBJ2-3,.,CASSFLQGSGDTQYF,TGTGCCAGCAGCTTTCTTCAGGGTTCGGGAGATACGCAGTATTTT
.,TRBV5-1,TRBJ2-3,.,CASSADPGKRTDTQYF,TGCGCCAGCAGCGCCGATCCGGGAAAGCGCACAGATACGCAGTATTTT
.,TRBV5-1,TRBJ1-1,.,CASSLGASGVFGTEAFF,TGCGCCAGCAGCTTGGGGGCGTCAGGGGTATTTGGCACTGAAGCTTTCTTT
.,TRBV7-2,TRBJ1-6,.,CASSKSESPLHF,TGTGCCAGCAGCAAAAGCGAATCACCCCTCCACTTT
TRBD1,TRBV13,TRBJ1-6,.,CASSLGSGQGIYNSPLHF,TGTGCCAGCAGCTTAGGGTCAGGACAGGGGATCTATAATTCACCCCTCCACTTT
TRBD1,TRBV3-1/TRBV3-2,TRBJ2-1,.,CASSRTGQQYNEQFF,TGTGCCAGCAGCCGGACGGGACAGCAGTACAATGAGCAGTTCTTC
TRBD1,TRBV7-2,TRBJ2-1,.,CASSFRTGYYNEQFF,TGTGCCAGCAGCTTCCGGACAGGTTACTACAATGAGCAGTTCTTC
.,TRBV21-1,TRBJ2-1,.,CASSKFSQEQFF,TGTGCCAGCAGCAAATTTTCACAAGAGCAGTTCTTC
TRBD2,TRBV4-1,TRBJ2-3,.,CASSHGTSGGVGDTQYF,TGCGCCAGCAGCCACGGGACTAGCGGGGGGGTAGGGGATACGCAGTATTTT
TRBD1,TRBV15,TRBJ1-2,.,CATSKSVDRSVNYGYTF,TGTGCCACCAGCAAATCAGTGGACAGGTCCGTGAACTATGGCTACACCTTC
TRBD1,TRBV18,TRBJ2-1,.,CASSVQDRDEQFF,TGTGCCAGCTCCGTCCAGGACAGGGATGAGCAGTTCTTC
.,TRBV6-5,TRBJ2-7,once,CASSPRGDPRGEQYF,TGTGCCAGCAGTCCCCGCGGGGACCCAAGGGGCGAGCAGTACTTC
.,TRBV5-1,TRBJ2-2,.,CASSLGQNTGELFF,TGCGCCAGCAGCTTGGGACAGAACACCGGGGAGCTGTTTTTT
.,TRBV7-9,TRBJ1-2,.,CASSLVSMQGYTF,TGTGCCAGCAGCTTAGTCTCCATGCAGGGCTACACCTTC
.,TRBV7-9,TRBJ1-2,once,CASSPSLDSYGYTF,TGTGCCAGCAGCCCAAGTCTTGACAGCTATGGCTACACCTTC
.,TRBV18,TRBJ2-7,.,CASSPRTDNYEQYF,TGTGCCAGCTCACCTCGGACAGACAACTACGAGCAGTACTTC
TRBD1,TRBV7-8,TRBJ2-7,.,CASSFTGGEQYF,TGTGCCAGCAGCTTCACAGGGGGCGAGCAGTACTTC
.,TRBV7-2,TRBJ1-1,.,CASNFGPATEAFF,TGTGCCAGCAACTTTGGCCCCGCCACTGAAGCTTTCTTT
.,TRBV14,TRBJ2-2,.,CASSKGQWNTGELFF,TGTGCCAGCAGCAAGGGACAATGGAACACCGGGGAGCTGTTTTTT
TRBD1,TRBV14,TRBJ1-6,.,CASSRTGGDSPLHF,TGTGCCAGCAGCCGGACAGGGGGCGATTCACCCCTCCACTTT
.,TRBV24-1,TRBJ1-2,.,CATSDYQGLGYTF,TGTGCCACCAGTGACTATCAGGGGCTTGGCTACACCTTC
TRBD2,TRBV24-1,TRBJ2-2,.,CATSVAAAGGTGELFF,TGTGCCACCAGTGTGGCGGCGGCGGGAGGAACCGGGGAGCTGTTTTTT
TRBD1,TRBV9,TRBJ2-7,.,CASSDGQGYEQYF,TGTGCCAGCAGCGATGGACAGGGGTACGAGCAGTACTTC
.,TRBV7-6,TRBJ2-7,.,CASSLQGTAYEQYF,TGTGCCAGCAGCTTGCAGGGTACAGCCTACGAGCAGTACTTC
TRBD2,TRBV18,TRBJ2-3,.,CASSPPGLAGGSDTQYF,TGTGCCAGCTCCCCCCCCGGTTTAGCGGGGGGATCAGATACGCAGTATTTT
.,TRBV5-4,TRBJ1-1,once,CASSLVGELNTEAFF,TGTGCCAGCAGCTTGGTGGGCGAACTGAACACTGAAGCTTTCTTT
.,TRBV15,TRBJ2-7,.,CATSREREYQQYF,TGTGCCACCAGCAGAGAGAGAGAGTATCAGCAGTACTTC
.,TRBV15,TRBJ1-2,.,CATSRDWAQSYGYTF,TGTGCCACCAGCAGAGATTGGGCACAAAGCTATGGCTACACCTTC
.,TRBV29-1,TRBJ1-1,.,CSDRDAEAFF,TGCAGCGACAGGGACGCTGAAGCTTTCTTT
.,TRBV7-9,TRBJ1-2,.,CASSASWGQDYGYTF,TGTGCCAGCAGTGCGAGCTGGGGGCAAGACTATGGCTACACCTTC
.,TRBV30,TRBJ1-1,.,CAWGRQNTEAFF,TGTGCCTGGGGGAGACAGAACACTGAAGCTTTCTTT
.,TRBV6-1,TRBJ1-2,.,CASSEGQGTKGYTF,TGTGCCAGCAGTGAAGGGCAGGGAACGAAAGGCTACACCTTC
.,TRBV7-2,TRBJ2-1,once,CASSRDRYNEQFF,TGTGCCAGCAGCCGCGACAGGTACAATGAGCAGTTCTTC
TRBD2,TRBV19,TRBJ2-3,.,CASSMISGGPDTQYF,TGTGCCAGTAGTATGATTAGCGGGGGCCCCGATACGCAGTATTTT
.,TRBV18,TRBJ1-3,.,CASSPQTAGYSGNTIYF,TGTGCCAGCTCACCACAAACCGCAGGGTATTCCGGAAACACCATATATTTT
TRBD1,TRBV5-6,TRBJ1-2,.,CASSQPLDRGRPLYTF,TGTGCCAGCAGCCAACCCCTTGACAGGGGGCGGCCACTCTACACCTTC
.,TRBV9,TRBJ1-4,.,CASSVGGGLREKLFF,TGTGCCAGCAGCGTCGGCGGGGGGCTGCGTGAAAAACTGTTTTTT
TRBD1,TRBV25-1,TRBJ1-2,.,CASSEWGQGYGYTF,TGTGCCAGCAGTGAATGGGGACAGGGCTATGGCTACACCTTC
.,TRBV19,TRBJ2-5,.,CASGLGERETQYF,TGTGCCAGTGGCCTCGGCGAGAGGGAGACCCAGTACTTC
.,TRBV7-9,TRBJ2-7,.,CASSRPGYEQYF,TGTGCCAGCAGCAGACCGGGCTACGAGCAGTACTTC
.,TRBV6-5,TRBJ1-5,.,CASSYSGRQPQHF,TGTGCCAGCAGTTACTCGGGCCGTCAGCCCCAGCATTTT
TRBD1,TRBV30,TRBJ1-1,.,CASRDRGRNTEAFF,TGTGCCTCCCGGGACAGGGGAAGAAACACTGAAGCTTTCTTT